The clone carrying this T cell receptor beta chain was seen ten or more times. The data belong to a study of T-cell memory formation after mild COVID-19. V was pared by 0 bases and J by 7 bases, with 8 bases of the junction left unmatched. The CDR3 runs 16 residues. Germline V gene sequence: CDR1 KGHSH, CDR2 LQKENI. Constant-segment-primed 5'RACE gave TCR alpha and TCR beta cDNA libraries with sample barcodes and UMIs. TCRdb ran MiXCR on the 5' RACE reads and lists one entry per CDR3 protein. This table holds around 29,000 distinct CDR3 sequences, about 16% found once. This TCR derives from an adult who had mild COVID-19 (a few samples of this study predate the infection). Cell type and time point are not known. Specimen: PBMCs or a T cell subset sorted from them (not recorded which). This chain uses TRBV18 with TRBJ2-1, with TRBD1 matching 8 bases. CDR3 DNA sequence: TGTGCCAGCTCACCACCCGGACAGGGAAGGGGGAATGAGCAGTTCTTC. It translates to CASSPPGQGRGNEQFF.